These 28 T cell receptor beta chains originate from one sample sequenced in a study of T cells after yellow fever vaccination (dated by TCRdb to the late 2010s). Interpreted using the paper, the treatment or condition label stands for: live attenuated yellow fever vaccine strain. The library was made by 5' RACE. These reads were obtained on an Illumina HiSeq 2500. The public reads were run again by TCRdb, first through fastp at Q25 and then through MiXCR, and only productive beta chains were kept. Duplicate CDR3 protein sequences are folded into a single record with the most common DNA and genes. Across this sample there are 30,000 to 40,000 distinct CDR3 sequences, with 6.6% seen only once. Approximately 23% of the sample is in the top ten clones. The input for sequencing was PBMCs, either bulk or a sorted T-cell subset (CD4+, CD8+, memory, or dextramer-sorted; not recorded which), taken on the day of the first yellow fever vaccination. The receptors come from a man between 18 and 29 years old who received the YFV17D yellow fever vaccine.

The table lists this clonotype with many counts. The genes are TRBV20-1 and TRBJ2-7; 9 bases map to TRBD2. V lost 7 bases, J lost 2 bases, and 6 bases stayed unmatched. Germline V gives CDR1 DFQATT, CDR2 SNEGSKA (reference sequence). The CDR3 is 13 amino acids. The CDR3 spells CSGASGDPYEQYF. The DNA of the CDR3 is TGCAGTGGGGCTAGCGGGGACCCCTACGAGCAGTACTTC.

This clonotype appeared a single time. A much larger clone lies one base from this, so it may be a read error. This sequence joins TRBV7-9 and TRBJ2-2; D might be TRBD1 or TRBD2, each matching 5 bases. The CDR3 runs to 17 residues. Trimming cost V 5 bases and J 2 bases, with 18 bases left between them. Germline CDR1 is SEHNR and CDR2 is FQNEAQ (reference sequence). CDR3 DNA: TGTGCCAGCAGCCCCGGCCCGGGACGGGGAAACACCGGGGAGCTGTTTTTT. Encoded protein: CASSPGPGRGNTGELFF. The full variable domain, completed using reference TRBV7-9 and TRBJ2-2, is DTGVSQNPRHKITKRGQNVTFRCDPISEHNRLYWYRQTLGQGPEFLTYFQNEAQLEKSRLLSDRFSAERPKGSFSTLEIQRTEQGDSAMYLCASSPGPGRGNTGELFFGEGSRLTVL.

This clonotype has ten or more counts. This chain uses TRBV5-1 with TRBJ2-5, with TRBD2 matching 9 bases. Per the germline V gene, CDR1 is SGHRS and CDR2 is YFSETQ. The CDR3 consists of 13 residues. The trim removed 5 bases at V and 4 bases at J, leaving 3 bases unmatched. The CDR3 bases are TGCGCCAGCAGTTATAGCGGGGGAGAGACCCAGTACTTC. Amino acids: CASSYSGGETQYF.

This clonotype appeared many times. The gene calls are TRBV7-2 and TRBJ2-2; D call uncertain. Germline CDR1 reads SGHTA; CDR2 reads FQGNSA. The length of the CDR3 is 14 residues. The ends were cut back, 0 bases at V and 1 base at J, with 3 bases in the middle. CDR3 nucleotides: TGTGCCAGCAGCTTAGCCCTGAACACCGGGGAGCTGTTTTTT. Encoded protein: CASSLALNTGELFF.

This clonotype came up many times. The rearrangement links TRBV30 to TRBJ2-3; D not certain. CDR1 and CDR2 from the germline V gene are GTSNPN and SVGIG (reference sequence). The V and J ends lost 2 bases and 6 bases respectively, with 12 bases between them. The CDR3 has 13 amino acids. Written as DNA, the CDR3 is TGTGCCTGGAGTCCCAACGCTGGGGATACGCAGTATTTT. This gives the protein CAWSPNAGDTQYF.

To note about this clonotype: This may stem from a read error, because a much larger clone lies one nucleotide away. This chain uses TRBV15 with TRBJ1-6, with D uncertain. The CDR3 consists of 15 residues. In germline, CDR1 is LNHNV, CDR2 YYDKDF (reference sequence). V gave up 2 bases and J gave up 4 bases, with 9 bases separating them. For the CDR3, the DNA is TGTGCCACCAGCAGACATGGTCAGTATAATTCACCCCTCCACTTT. It is translated as CATSRHGQYNSPLHF.

The chain has TRBV19 and TRBJ2-7; 12 bases fit TRBD2. CDR1 LNHDA and CDR2 SQIVND come from the germline V gene (reference sequence). This CDR3 is built from 17 residues. Losses at the gene ends were 5 bases for V and 3 bases for J; bases not matched to a gene: 11. CDR3 amino acids: CASSDRLTSGGHYEQYF. The CDR3 coding sequence is TGTGCCAGTAGTGACCGCCTGACTAGCGGGGGACACTACGAGCAGTACTTC.

The chain is built from TRBV24-1 and TRBJ2-3; possibly TRBD2 for D (5 bases). Germline CDR1 KGHDR, CDR2 SFDVKD. V was trimmed by 3 bases and J by 8 bases, leaving 5 bases between them. The CDR3 contains 11 residues. CDR3 in amino acids: CATSDAGTQYF. DNA of the CDR3: TGTGCCACCAGTGATGCGGGTACGCAGTATTTT.

This clonotype has ten or more counts. V gene TRBV7-3 combines with J gene TRBJ2-3; 7 nucleotides agree with TRBD1. The V gene's germline CDR1 is SGHTA and CDR2 FQGTGA. J was trimmed by 4 bases and V by 4 bases; bases with no gene match: 8. The CDR3 spans 15 residues. In DNA, the CDR3 is TGTGCCAGCAGCTCGACAGGGTATGAACCAGATACGCAGTATTTT. Translated: CASSSTGYEPDTQYF.

The gene calls are TRBV5-6 and TRBJ1-1, with D possibly TRBD1 on 6 matching bases. Germline V gene data show CDR1 as SGHDT and CDR2 as YYEEEE. CDR3 size: 12 residues. The V and J ends lost 3 bases and 8 bases respectively, with 11 bases between them. This chain's CDR3 is CASSWIQGEAFF. CDR3 DNA: TGTGCCAGCAGCTGGATACAGGGCGAAGCTTTCTTT. Drawing the rest from reference TRBV5-6 and TRBJ1-1, the complete variable domain is DAGVTQSPTHLIKTRGQQVTLRCSPKSGHDTVSWYQQALGQGPQFIFQYYEEEERQRGNFPDRFSGHQFPNYSSELNVNALLLGDSALYLCASSWIQGEAFFGQGTRLTVV.

To note about this clonotype: This may stem from a read error, because a much larger clone lies one nucleotide away. The chain links TRBV10-3 to TRBJ2-3; TRBD2 matches at 7 bases. The CDR3 has 12 amino acids. Per the germline V gene, CDR1 is ENHRY and CDR2 is SYGVKD. The CDR3 loop is CAINETSDTQYF. Here the CDR3 DNA reads TGTGCCATCAATGAGACTAGCGATACGCAGTATTTT.

This clonotype was found many times. J is TRBJ2-1 and V is TRBV29-1; D may be TRBD1 (6 bases). The CDR3 has 14 amino acids. CDR1 and CDR2 (germline): SQVTM, ANQGSEA. V was trimmed by 3 bases and J by 5 bases, leaving 14 bases between them. CDR3 region: CSVDPQGRHNEQFF. Here the CDR3 DNA reads TGCAGCGTTGATCCACAGGGCAGACACAATGAGCAGTTCTTC.

On this clonotype itself: At one end, the junction sequence differs from germline, possibly due to a read error. This chain connects TRBV11-1 to TRBJ2-7; D remains ambiguous. Germline CDR1 is SGHAT and CDR2 is FQDESV (reference sequence). This CDR3 spans 13 amino acids. The CDR3 sequence is CVSSRAGRYEQYF. As DNA, the CDR3 is TGTGTCAGCAGCCGGGCCGGGCGCTACGAGCAGTACTTC. The full variable domain, rest sourced from reference TRBV11-1 and TRBJ2-7, is EAEVAQSPRYKITEKSQAVAFWCDPISGHATLYWYRQILGQGPELLVQFQDESVVDDSQLPKDRFSAERLKGVDSTLKIQPAELGDSAMYLCVSSRAGRYEQYFGPGTRLTVT.

This clonotype has ten or more counts. CDR3 sequence reads: CASSPWSDRPTGELFF. The CDR3 region has the DNA TGTGCCAGCAGCCCGTGGTCAGACAGGCCCACCGGGGAGCTGTTTTTT. J is TRBJ2-2 and V is TRBV7-9, with a tentative D call TRBD1 (6 bases). The CDR3 runs to 16 residues. Between the trimmed V and J ends, which lost 5 bases and 4 bases, there was a span of 17 bases. Germline V gene data show CDR1 as SEHNR and CDR2 as FQNEAQ (reference sequence).

This clonotype was observed at least ten times. The J gene is TRBJ1-6, the V gene TRBV7-6; TRBD1 might be the D (6 bases). The V end was cut by 5 bases, the J end by 10 bases, with 15 bases between. In germline, CDR1 is SGHVS, CDR2 FNYEAQ. The CDR3 is made up of 14 amino acids. CDR3 DNA: TGTGCCAGCAGCCGGAGTTACAGGGACTCACCCCTCCACTTT. Its translation: CASSRSYRDSPLHF.

This chain joins TRBV3-1 and TRBJ1-3; D gene uncertain. Trimming removed 4 bases from V and 2 bases from J, with 9 bases in between. The CDR3 contains 14 residues. CDR1 is LGHDT, CDR2 YNNKEL, per germline (reference sequence). The CDR3 loop reads CASSPGGAGNTIYF. CDR3 bases: TGTGCCAGCAGCCCGGGAGGAGCTGGAAACACCATATATTTT.

This clonotype was counted a few times. The genes are TRBV6-1 and TRBJ1-2; the D gene is possibly TRBD1 (6 bases). V was shortened by 1 base and J by 3 bases, with 12 bases between the two germline ends. This CDR3 contains 15 residues. In germline, CDR1 is MNHNS, CDR2 SASEGT. The CDR3 here is CASSEEEQGYYGYTF. Written as DNA, the CDR3 is TGTGCCAGCAGTGAAGAGGAACAGGGCTACTATGGCTACACCTTC.

This sequence joins TRBV15 and TRBJ2-3, with unresolved D. The CDR3 is 11 amino acids. V was pared by 2 bases and J by 3 bases, with 0 bases between. The V gene's germline CDR1 is LNHNV and CDR2 YYDKDF (reference sequence). The CDR3 is CATSRTDTQYF. The CDR3 nucleotides read TGTGCCACCAGCAGAACAGATACGCAGTATTTT.

This clonotype was detected a few times. The chain couples TRBV18 to TRBJ2-3; D unresolved. CDR3 length: 15 residues. Germline V gives CDR1 KGHSH, CDR2 LQKENI. The germline V and J ends were trimmed by 4 bases and 0 bases, with 11 bases remaining between them. The CDR3 here is CASSLEYLSTDTQYF. As DNA, the CDR3 is TGTGCCAGCTCACTCGAGTATCTAAGCACAGATACGCAGTATTTT.

This clonotype was recorded at least ten times. The CDR3 is CASTQGTSDTQYF. As DNA, the CDR3 is TGTGCCAGCACCCAGGGGACATCCGATACGCAGTATTTT. The chain has TRBV12-3 or TRBV12-4 and TRBJ2-3; D is possibly TRBD1 (6 bases). V gave up 7 bases and J gave up 6 bases, with 14 bases separating them. The CDR3 runs to 13 residues.

The chain employs TRBV6-5 and TRBJ1-4, with 10 nucleotides matching TRBD1. V was pared by 5 bases and J by 8 bases, with 5 bases of the junction left unmatched. The CDR3 runs 14 residues. Germline CDR1 MNHEY, CDR2 SVGAGI. The CDR3 region has the DNA TGTGCCAGCAGTCACCGGGACAGGGGAGAAAAACTGTTTTTT. Its translation is CASSHRDRGEKLFF.

This clonotype showed up just once. The genes are TRBV4-2 and TRBJ2-5, with TRBD2 matching 14 bases. This CDR3 is 16 amino acids long. The V segment lost 6 bases and the J segment 1 base; nucleotides outside the gene matches: 4. Germline V lookup: CDR1 LGHNA, CDR2 YNFKEQ. The CDR3 nucleotides are TGTGCCAGCAGTAGCGGACTAGCGGGGGGCCAAGAGACCCAGTACTTC. Translating it yields CASSSGLAGGQETQYF.

This clonotype was found many times. CDR3 amino acids: CASSFGQGRTGNTIYF. Here the CDR3 DNA reads TGTGCCAGCAGCTTTGGGCAGGGAAGGACTGGAAACACCATATATTTT. The chain combines TRBV7-6 with TRBJ1-3; TRBD1 might be the D (5 bases). Germline values: CDR1 SGHVS, CDR2 FNYEAQ. V lost 3 bases, J lost 2 bases, and 14 bases lay in between. The CDR3 has 16 amino acids.

The table lists this clonotype with many counts. The V gene is TRBV7-2, the J gene TRBJ1-5; D perhaps matches TRBD1 (6 bases). The germline V gene encodes CDR1 SGHTA and CDR2 FQGNSA. CDR3 length equals 14 residues. The V gene lost 1 base and the J gene lost 4 bases, with 8 bases spanning the gap. The CDR3 loop reads CASSLETGNQPQHF. DNA for the CDR3: TGTGCCAGCAGCTTAGAAACAGGGAATCAGCCCCAGCATTTT.

The chain joins TRBV5-1 to TRBJ1-2; TRBD1 is a possible D gene (6 bases). V shed 4 bases and J shed 0 bases, with 13 bases lying between them. The CDR3 covers 15 residues. The germline V gene encodes CDR1 SGHRS and CDR2 YFSETQ. This CDR3 is CASSIQGQANYGYTF. The CDR3 nucleotides are TGCGCCAGCAGCATCCAGGGACAAGCTAACTATGGCTACACCTTC.

In its sample, this clonotype was seen many times. The chain links TRBV2 to TRBJ2-2; D gene uncertain. V shed 6 bases and J shed 2 bases, with 4 bases lying between them. Germline V gives CDR1 SNHLY, CDR2 FYNNEI. This CDR3 region has 12 residues. CDR3 sequence reads: CASRENTGELFF. CDR3 DNA sequence: TGTGCCAGCAGGGAAAACACCGGGGAGCTGTTTTTT.

This clonotype was observed at least ten times. The gene calls are TRBV7-3 and TRBJ2-7; TRBD1 matches 10 bases. The CDR3 extends over 13 amino acids. V was clipped by 8 bases and J by 4 bases; unmatched bases: 5. In germline, CDR1 is SGHTA, CDR2 FQGTGA. DNA of the CDR3: TGTGCCAGCTCCGGGACAGGGGAGTACGAGCAGTACTTC. As protein: CASSGTGEYEQYF.

This clonotype came up many times. The chain carries TRBV20-1 and TRBJ2-3, with unresolved D. Trimming took 4 bases from V and 2 from J, leaving 7 bases between them. In germline, CDR1 is DFQATT, CDR2 SNEGSKA (reference sequence). This CDR3 has 12 amino acids. The CDR3 DNA follows: TGCAGTGCTACGAGTCCCACAGATACGCAGTATTTT. Protein: CSATSPTDTQYF.